What follows are 9 T cell receptor beta chains derived from one specimen sequenced in a study of T cells after posttransplantation cyclophosphamide. Method: immunoSEQ multiplex PCR; TCRdb's copy keeps in-frame clones and lacks some. The sample gives about 12,000 clones, none seen only once, and the top ten clones hold more than 7%. Sequencing was done on a sample of PBMCs. The receptors were sampled from a woman in her thirties or forties in good health, CMV-negative, and a related stem cell transplant donor.

There are many counts of this clone. The same CDR3 arises from other DNA sequences in this sample as well. This chain joins TRBV5-4 and TRBJ2-7; no clear D gene. The germline CDR1 and CDR2 sequences are SGHNT and YYREEE (reference sequence). V was cut by 3 bases and J by 4 bases, with 17 bases left in between. The CDR3 contains 15 residues. DNA of the CDR3: TGTGCCAGCAGCTCTAGACGGCATTCTACTTACGAGCAGTACTTC. This translates into CASSSRRHSTYEQYF. Based on the CDR3 plus reference TRBV5-4 and TRBJ2-7, the full variable domain is ETGVTQSPTHLIKTRGQQVTLRCSSQSGHNTVSWYQQALGQGPQFIFQYYREEENGRGNFPPRFSGLQFPNYSSELNVNALELDDSALYLCASSSRRHSTYEQYFGPGTRLTVT.

This clone showed up many times. The chain carries TRBV11-2 and TRBJ2-1; 8 nucleotides agree with TRBD2. Germline trimming cut 1 base from V and 0 bases from J; bases unmatched to any gene: 5. The CDR3 is 17 residues long. Germline loops: CDR1 SGHAT, CDR2 FQNNGV. The CDR3 sequence is CASSLVPGTSSYNEQFF. In nucleotides, the CDR3 is TGTGCCAGCAGCTTAGTTCCCGGGACTAGCTCCTACAATGAGCAGTTCTTC.

The V call is TRBV11-3, the J call TRBJ2-1; 7 bases are shared with TRBD2. CDR1 is SGHNT and CDR2 is YENEEA in the germline V gene. There are 18 residues in the CDR3. The junction had 16 bases not matched to a gene; V was cut back by 1 base and J by 7 bases. CDR3 sequence (DNA): TGTGCCAGCAGCTTAGGCCCGCACGGAGCCTCGGGGGGTAATGAGCAGTTCTTC. This sequence encodes CASSLGPHGASGGNEQFF.

This clone has a count of ten or more. The chain recombines TRBV6-1 with TRBJ2-1, with TRBD1 identical over 8 bases. V shed 6 bases and J 1 base; nucleotides not matched to a gene: 5. The CDR3 totals 15 residues. CDR1 MNHNS and CDR2 SASEGT come from the germline V gene. The CDR3 loop is CASRDQGASYNEQFF. CDR3 bases: TGTGCCAGCAGGGATCAGGGGGCATCCTACAATGAGCAGTTCTTC.

The sample holds many counts of this clone. V and J are TRBV30 and TRBJ2-1; the match to TRBD1 covers 7 bases. The CDR3 contains 14 residues. Germline V CDR1 and CDR2: GTSNPN, SVGIG (reference sequence). J was trimmed by 8 bases and V by 5 bases; bases with no gene match: 12. In DNA, the CDR3 is TGTGCCTGGGGGCCCAAAGGGGGCGCATATGAGCAGTTCTTC. Translating gives CAWGPKGGAYEQFF. Drawing the rest from reference TRBV30 and TRBJ2-1, the complete variable domain is SQTIHQWPATLVQPVGSPLSLECTVEGTSNPNLYWYRQAAGRGLQLLFYSVGIGQISSEVPQNLSASRPQDRQFILSSKKLLLSDSGFYLCAWGPKGGAYEQFFGPGTRLTVL.

This clone is labeled medium-sized. This chain connects TRBV5-6 to TRBJ2-3; 11 bases line up with TRBD2. This CDR3 spans 18 amino acids. The germline CDR1 and CDR2 sequences are SGHDT and YYEEEE. Trimming at V came to 0 bases and at J to 2 bases, leaving 8 bases not matched to a gene. The CDR3 coding sequence is TGTGCCAGCAGCTTGGCACTAGCGGGAGCCTGGTACACAGATACGCAGTATTTT. Encoded protein: CASSLALAGAWYTDTQYF.

This clone was picked up many times. This chain's CDR3 is CASSLRYEQYF. The CDR3 nucleotides are TGTGCCAGCAGCTTACGGTACGAGCAGTACTTC. The V gene is TRBV7-2, the J gene TRBJ2-7; D is undetermined. Germline V gene sequence: CDR1 SGHTA, CDR2 FQGNSA. Trimming pared 2 bases from V and 4 bases from J, leaving 3 bases between. The CDR3 extends over 11 amino acids.

This clone was seen ten or more times. This chain connects TRBV27 to TRBJ2-7; 8 bases are a match to TRBD1. CDR1 is MNHEY and CDR2 is SMNVEV in the germline V gene (reference sequence). Trimming at V came to 1 base and at J to 6 bases, leaving 11 bases not matched to a gene. This CDR3 has 16 amino acids. CDR3 in amino acids: CASSLFGQGRQREQYF. For the CDR3, the DNA is TGTGCCAGCAGTTTATTCGGACAGGGTAGACAACGCGAGCAGTACTTC.

This clone was counted ten times or more. The J gene is TRBJ2-5, the V gene TRBV7-2, with TRBD2 identical over 8 bases. V shed 8 bases, J shed 4 bases, and the junction held 12 bases outside the gene matches. The CDR3 is made up of 15 amino acids. CDR1 and CDR2 from the germline V gene are SGHTA and FQGNSA. DNA for the CDR3: TGTGCCAGCGGGAAAGGCGGGACTAGGGGAGAGACCCAGTACTTC. Translation gives CASGKGGTRGETQYF.